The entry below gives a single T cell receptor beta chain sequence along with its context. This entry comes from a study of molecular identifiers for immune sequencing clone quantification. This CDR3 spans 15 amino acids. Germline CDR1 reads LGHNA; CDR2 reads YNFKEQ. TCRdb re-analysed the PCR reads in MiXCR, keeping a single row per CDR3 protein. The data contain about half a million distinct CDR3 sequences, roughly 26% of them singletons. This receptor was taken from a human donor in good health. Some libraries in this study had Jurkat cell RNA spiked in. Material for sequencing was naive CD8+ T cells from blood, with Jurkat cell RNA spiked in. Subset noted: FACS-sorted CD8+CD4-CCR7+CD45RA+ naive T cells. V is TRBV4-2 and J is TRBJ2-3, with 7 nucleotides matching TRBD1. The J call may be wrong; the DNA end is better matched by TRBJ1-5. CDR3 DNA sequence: TGTGCCAGCAGCCCCCGGGACAGTGGCACAGATACGCAGCATTTT. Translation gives CASSPRDSGTDTQHF.